These 17 T cell receptor beta chains originate from one sample sequenced in a study of OX40 agonist ivuxolimab in advanced cancers. TCRdb's table, derived via immunoSEQ multiplex PCR, lists solely in-frame clones and lacks some. The sample lists more than 75,000 clones; roughly 85% were seen once. Source: CD4+ or CD8+ T cells sorted from blood, taken in a trial of the OX40 agonist ivuxolimab. These receptors were taken from an adult with an advanced solid tumor such as melanoma, head and neck, liver or kidney cancer.

The chain links TRBV28 to TRBJ1-4; D is unclear. Trimming removed 7 bases at V and 7 bases at J, with 7 bases between. The germline V gene encodes CDR1 MDHEN and CDR2 SYDVKM. The CDR3 is made up of 11 amino acids. CDR3 in amino acids: CASIVFEKLFF. The DNA of the CDR3 is TGTGCCAGCATTGTTTTTGAAAAACTGTTTTTT.

The chain is built from TRBV2 and TRBJ1-1, with D perhaps matching TRBD1 (6 bases). The CDR3 loop spans 13 amino acids. V dropped 6 bases and J dropped 1 base, with 9 bases sitting between them. The V gene's germline CDR1 is SNHLY and CDR2 FYNNEI. As DNA, the CDR3 is TGTGCCAGCAGGGTGACAGGGAACACTGAAGCTTTCTTT. This codes for CASRVTGNTEAFF.

The chain recombines TRBV5-1 with TRBJ2-2; 8 nucleotides match TRBD2. This CDR3 comprises 15 residues. Germline lookup yields CDR1 SGHRS and CDR2 YFSETQ. Unmatched junction bases numbered 4, after V lost 3 bases and J lost 3 bases. The CDR3: CASSSTSGYTGELFF. The CDR3 DNA reads TGCGCCAGCAGCTCAACTAGCGGCTACACCGGGGAGCTGTTTTTT.

The chain carries TRBV19 and TRBJ1-1, with a weak D call TRBD1 (5 bases). Trimming removed 2 bases at V and 5 bases at J, with 18 bases between. CDR3 size: 16 residues. Germline V gene lookup returns CDR1 LNHDA and CDR2 SQIVND (reference sequence). The CDR3 spells CASSIYPLPQGTEAFF. The CDR3 DNA sequence: TGTGCCAGTAGTATATATCCCCTCCCCCAGGGAACTGAAGCTTTCTTT.

This rearrangement joins TRBV6-6 to TRBJ2-3, with D maybe TRBD1 (5 bases). Germline-derived CDR1 and CDR2 are MNHNY and SVGAGI (reference sequence). The CDR3 is 15 amino acids. Trimming removed 3 bases from V and 1 base from J, with 11 bases in between. The CDR3 is CASSYRGRGTDTQYF. CDR3 bases: TGTGCCAGCAGTTATAGGGGCCGGGGCACAGATACGCAGTATTTT.

V and J are TRBV5-6 and TRBJ1-5; no reliable D call. There are 14 residues in the CDR3. Germline V gene lookup returns CDR1 SGHDT and CDR2 YYEEEE. V shed 4 bases and J shed 2 bases, with 10 bases lying between them. Written as DNA, the CDR3 is TGTGCCAGCAGCACAAGACGGGGCAATCAGCCCCAGCATTTT. Translated: CASSTRRGNQPQHF.

This chain joins TRBV30 and TRBJ1-3, with a weak D call TRBD1 (6 bases). Germline V gene sequence: CDR1 GTSNPN, CDR2 SVGIG (reference sequence). The CDR3 length is 13 residues. Trimming cost V 4 bases and J 3 bases, with 10 bases left between them. The CDR3, as DNA: TGTGCCTGGACCACAGGGTATGGAAACACCATATATTTT. Translated: CAWTTGYGNTIYF. Looking up the rest from reference TRBV30 and TRBJ1-3 gives the full variable domain: SQTIHQWPATLVQPVGSPLSLECTVEGTSNPNLYWYRQAAGRGLQLLFYSVGIGQISSEVPQNLSASRPQDRQFILSSKKLLLSDSGFYLCAWTTGYGNTIYFGEGSWLTVV.

This chain joins TRBV4-2 and TRBJ1-4; TRBD1 agrees at 7 bases. The CDR3 contains 15 residues. With V trimmed by 3 bases and J by 7 bases, 8 bases remained unmatched. Germline lookup yields CDR1 LGHNA and CDR2 YNFKEQ. Written as DNA, the CDR3 is TGTGCCAGCAGCCACGGGACAGTGTCGGGTGAAAAACTGTTTTTT. Its translation: CASSHGTVSGEKLFF.

This clone occurred a few times. The chain is built from TRBV5-5 and TRBJ2-7; D is uncertain. The CDR3 spans 16 residues. The V and J ends lost 4 bases and 2 bases respectively, with 19 bases between them. Germline CDR1 and CDR2: SGHKS and YYEKEE (reference sequence). CDR3 nucleotide sequence: TGTGCCAGCAGCCGAATCTCTTTGATACCCGCCTACGAGCAGTACTTC. Its protein is CASSRISLIPAYEQYF.

This clone was detected only a few times. The chain has TRBV21-1 and TRBJ1-2; TRBD1 is the table's D call, not checked against the DNA. TRBV21-1 is a pseudogene segment. The CDR3 covers 15 residues. The CDR3 spells CASSKGGRGSYGYTF. The CDR3 coding sequence is TGTGCCAGCAGCAAAGGGGGCAGGGGTTCCTATGGCTACACCTTC.

This clone was picked up a small number of times. CDR3 in amino acids: CASSSLGGGLGYGYTF. CDR3 sequence (DNA): TGTGCCAGCAGTAGCCTAGGGGGGGGTCTGGGCTATGGCTACACCTTC. The V call is TRBV27, the J call TRBJ1-2; tentative D call: TRBD1 (6 bases). Germline values: CDR1 MNHEY, CDR2 SMNVEV (reference sequence). The CDR3 extends over 16 amino acids. V shed 5 bases and J shed 4 bases, with 20 bases lying between them.

This sequence joins TRBV7-3 and TRBJ1-2; a possible D gene is TRBD1 (5 bases). This CDR3 has 16 amino acids. Germline assignment: CDR1 SGHTA and CDR2 FQGTGA. V dropped 4 bases and J dropped 8 bases, with 23 bases sitting between them. This chain's CDR3 is CASSSIPGVGPGGYTF. Written as DNA, the CDR3 is TGTGCCAGCAGCTCCATCCCGGGGGTAGGACCGGGAGGCTACACCTTC. The whole variable domain, remainder taken from reference TRBV7-3 and TRBJ1-2, is GAGVSQTPSNKVTEKGKYVELRCDPISGHTALYWYRQSLGQGPEFLIYFQGTGAADDSGLPNDRFFAVRPEGSVSTLKIQRTERGDSAVYLCASSSIPGVGPGGYTFGSGTRLTVV.

CDR3 amino acids: CASSPLTNPGQGREKLFF. CDR3 nucleotide sequence: TGTGCCAGCTCCCCCTTAACTAACCCGGGACAGGGGCGTGAAAAACTGTTTTTT. The chain is built from TRBV18 and TRBJ1-4, with 10 bases matching TRBD1. V shed 6 bases, J shed 7 bases, and the junction held 17 bases outside the gene matches. The germline CDR1 and CDR2 sequences are KGHSH and LQKENI. This CDR3 has 18 residues.

This chain joins TRBV6-1 and TRBJ2-1; D is unresolved. The CDR3 has 11 amino acids. Per germline, CDR1 MNHNS and CDR2 SASEGT. V was clipped by 6 bases and J by 6 bases, with 6 bases between them. The CDR3 sequence: CASSNANEQFF. CDR3 coding DNA: TGTGCCAGCAGCAATGCCAATGAGCAGTTCTTC.

The rearrangement links TRBV7-2 to TRBJ2-5; D might be TRBD1 or TRBD2, each matching 5 bases. This CDR3 region has 13 residues. Germline values: CDR1 SGHTA, CDR2 FQGNSA. Trimming shortened V by 1 base and J by 6 bases, and 9 bases separated the two germline ends. The CDR3 is CASSLVGTQTQYF. CDR3 nucleotides: TGTGCCAGCAGCTTAGTAGGGACGCAGACCCAGTACTTC.

This chain joins TRBV5-6 and TRBJ2-7; D possibly corresponds to TRBD2 (5 bases). The CDR3 consists of 14 residues. V lost 0 bases and J lost 3, with 10 bases in between. The germline V gene encodes CDR1 SGHDT and CDR2 YYEEEE. Written as DNA, the CDR3 is TGTGCCAGCAGCTTGGGGCTAGCCCACTACGAGCAGTACTTC. Its protein is CASSLGLAHYEQYF. Full variable domain (rest looked up from reference TRBV5-6 and TRBJ2-7): DAGVTQSPTHLIKTRGQQVTLRCSPKSGHDTVSWYQQALGQGPQFIFQYYEEEERQRGNFPDRFSGHQFPNYSSELNVNALLLGDSALYLCASSLGLAHYEQYFGPGTRLTVT.

On this clone: Other DNA sequences in the sample encode the same CDR3. The chain couples TRBV30 to TRBJ2-1; D possibly corresponds to TRBD1 (7 bases). The CDR3 length is 12 residues. CDR1 and CDR2 from the germline V gene are GTSNPN and SVGIG (reference sequence). Trimming cost V 5 bases and J 10 bases, with 15 bases left between them. The CDR3 nucleotides are TGTGCCTGGGGGGGGCAGGGGGGAGAGCAGTTCTTC. It codes for CAWGGQGGEQFF.